The 32 T cell receptor beta chains listed next were all sequenced from one sample in a study of blood T cell repertoires in COVID-19. Measured with immunoSEQ multiplex PCR; TCRdb has only the in-frame clones, and not every one. The sample lists around 190,000 clones; roughly 90% were seen once. The sequenced material came from peripheral blood. Receptors were obtained from a man aged 18 to 29 with active or convalescent COVID-19.

The V gene is TRBV7-2, the J gene TRBJ2-7; 9 bases match TRBD2. The CDR3 runs to 14 residues. CDR1 and CDR2 (germline): SGHTA, FQGNSA. V lost 4 bases and J lost 5; bases outside the gene matches: 6. CDR3 nucleotide sequence: TGTGCCAGCAGCTATAGCGGGAGCTTCGACGAGCAGTACTTC. Encoded protein: CASSYSGSFDEQYF.

The V gene is TRBV7-9, the J gene TRBJ2-5, with TRBD1 identical over 10 bases. Trimming cost V 5 bases and J 5 bases; bases outside gene matches: 8. CDR1 and CDR2 from the germline V gene are SEHNR and FQNEAQ (reference sequence). The CDR3 is 15 amino acids. CDR3 loop: CASSNRQGARETQYF. The CDR3 bases are TGTGCCAGCAGCAACCGACAGGGGGCTCGTGAGACCCAGTACTTC.

This clone was observed a handful of times. The V call is TRBV3-1 (or the pseudogene TRBV3-2), the J call TRBJ1-1, with TRBD1 matching over 9 bases. Unmatched junction bases numbered 4, after V lost 3 bases and J lost 5 bases. This CDR3 spans 14 amino acids. Germline V lookup: CDR1 LGHDT, CDR2 YNNKEL (reference sequence). CDR3 protein: CASSQGDRVTEAFF. In DNA, the CDR3 is TGTGCCAGCAGCCAGGGGGACAGGGTGACTGAAGCTTTCTTT.

The chain is built from TRBV7-9 and TRBJ2-7; D is ambiguous. The germline V and J ends were trimmed by 1 base and 6 bases, with 10 bases remaining between them. This CDR3 is built from 13 residues. Germline V lookup: CDR1 SEHNR, CDR2 FQNEAQ (reference sequence). Written as DNA, the CDR3 is TGTGCCAGCAGCTTAGGGCAGGTCTCCGAGCAGTACTTC. This codes for CASSLGQVSEQYF.

This chain joins TRBV2 and TRBJ1-5, with D unclear. Germline V lookup: CDR1 SNHLY, CDR2 FYNNEI. The CDR3 covers 15 residues. V shed 1 base and J shed 4 bases, with 11 bases lying between them. CDR3 residues: CASSEGGLSNQPQHF. The CDR3 nucleotides read TGTGCCAGCAGTGAAGGCGGACTATCAAATCAGCCCCAGCATTTT.

This clone was found a few times. This chain uses TRBV6-6 with TRBJ2-5, with D possibly being TRBD2 (6 bases). The CDR3 runs to 14 residues. V was trimmed by 5 bases and J by 1 base, leaving 11 bases between them. Germline V gene data show CDR1 as MNHNY and CDR2 as SVGAGI (reference sequence). CDR3 residues: CASSPPGAQETQYF. As DNA, the CDR3 is TGTGCCAGCAGTCCCCCGGGAGCCCAAGAGACCCAGTACTTC.

This chain connects TRBV28 to TRBJ1-2; perhaps TRBD1 as D (5 bases). CDR3 length equals 12 residues. V lost 6 bases, J lost 3 bases, and 8 bases lay in between. Germline loops: CDR1 MDHEN, CDR2 SYDVKM. CDR3 DNA sequence: TGTGCCAGCAGGCGGGGGGACTATGGCTACACCTTC. Translation: CASRRGDYGYTF.

The chain is built from TRBV18 and TRBJ1-1, with 7 bases identical to TRBD1. Germline V lookup: CDR1 KGHSH, CDR2 LQKENI. The V and J ends lost 4 bases and 3 bases, in that order; junction bases with no gene match: 5. The CDR3 consists of 14 residues. The chain's CDR3 is CASSLTGTDTEAFF. As DNA, the CDR3 is TGTGCCAGCTCACTTACCGGGACAGACACTGAAGCTTTCTTT.

This chain uses TRBV3-1 (or the pseudogene TRBV3-2) with TRBJ2-3, with 10 nucleotides matching TRBD2. There are 17 residues in the CDR3. Germline CDR1 and CDR2: LGHDT and YNNKEL (reference sequence). The V and J ends lost 4 bases and 0 bases, in that order; junction bases with no gene match: 7. The CDR3 nucleotides read TGTGCCAGCAGCCTGGGCTTAGCGGGGGGAAGCACAGATACGCAGTATTTT. It encodes CASSLGLAGGSTDTQYF.

The chain recombines TRBV23-1 with TRBJ1-6; D uncertain. TRBV23-1 is recorded as an ORF, its role being uncertain. The CDR3 covers 16 residues. The V end was cut by 3 bases, the J end by 11 bases, with 20 bases between. The DNA for the CDR3 is TGCGCCAGCAGTCACCCCCTCAGCGGGAATCGGACACCCCTCCACTTT. Protein sequence: CASSHPLSGNRTPLHF.

The chain has TRBV19 and TRBJ1-1; TRBD1 agrees at 9 bases. Germline-derived CDR1 and CDR2 are LNHDA and SQIVND (reference sequence). V shed 10 bases, J shed 7 bases, and the junction held 10 bases outside the gene matches. This CDR3 comprises 13 residues. Written as DNA, the CDR3 is TGTGCCACTCCCACAGGGGGCTTCAGTGAAGCTTTCTTT. Translating it yields CATPTGGFSEAFF.

This rearrangement joins TRBV1 to TRBJ2-3; the table names TRBD2, a call not compared with the DNA. TRBV1 is labeled a pseudogene. The CDR3 is 22 residues long. This chain's CDR3 is CTSSQDVWGRGGGTAVADTQYF. The CDR3 region has the DNA TGCACCAGCAGCCAAGACGTGTGGGGTCGTGGCGGGGGGACCGCGGTAGCAGATACGCAGTATTTT.

The chain joins TRBV27 to TRBJ1-6; perhaps TRBD1 as D (6 bases). V was pared by 5 bases and J by 10 bases, with 15 bases between. The length of the CDR3 is 14 residues. Germline V gene sequence: CDR1 MNHEY, CDR2 SMNVEV (reference sequence). Written as DNA, the CDR3 is TGTGCCAGCAGTCCCAGGGGACTAGGGTCACCCCTCCACTTT. Protein sequence: CASSPRGLGSPLHF.

V is TRBV7-2 and J is TRBJ2-2; TRBD1 aligns across 9 bases. Germline V gene lookup returns CDR1 SGHTA and CDR2 FQGNSA. The CDR3 totals 15 residues. The ends lost 5 bases at V and 3 bases at J; junction bases unmatched: 4. The CDR3 region is CASSADRGYTGELFF. In DNA form, the CDR3 reads TGTGCCAGCAGCGCCGACAGGGGGTACACCGGGGAGCTGTTTTTT. The full variable domain, completed using reference TRBV7-2 and TRBJ2-2, is GAGVSQSPSNKVTEKGKDVELRCDPISGHTALYWYRQSLGQGLEFLIYFQGNSAPDKSGLPSDRFSAERTGGSVSTLTIQRTQQEDSAVYLCASSADRGYTGELFFGEGSRLTVL.

This rearrangement joins TRBV28 to TRBJ2-1; D possibly corresponds to TRBD2 (7 bases). The CDR3 runs to 17 residues. Per germline, CDR1 MDHEN and CDR2 SYDVKM. Trimming took off 4 bases at V and 7 bases at J, with 23 bases between the two ends. The CDR3 loop reads CASSSPLRGAKINEQFF. The CDR3 DNA sequence: TGTGCCAGCAGTTCACCCCTCCGGGGGGCGAAAATTAATGAGCAGTTCTTC. The full variable domain, completed using reference TRBV28 and TRBJ2-1, is DVKVTQSSRYLVKRTGEKVFLECVQDMDHENMFWYRQDPGLGLRLIYFSYDVKMKEKGDIPEGYSVSREKKERFSLILESASTNQTSMYLCASSSPLRGAKINEQFFGPGTRLTVL.

The chain has TRBV28 and TRBJ1-2, with D unclear. Trimming left V 5 bases short and J 4 bases short, with 17 bases between. The CDR3 runs 15 residues. The germline V gene encodes CDR1 MDHEN and CDR2 SYDVKM. The CDR3 DNA reads as TGTGCCAGCAGTACTTCCGGAACAGAGTCCTATGGCTACACCTTC. Its protein product is CASSTSGTESYGYTF.

The chain has TRBV29-1 and TRBJ2-1; 9 bases match TRBD2. The CDR3 contains 13 residues. Germline V CDR1 and CDR2: SQVTM, ANQGSEA. Losses at the gene ends were 5 bases for V and 8 bases for J; bases not matched to a gene: 7. The CDR3: CSVYLLAGYEQFF. CDR3 DNA: TGCAGCGTTTATTTACTAGCGGGCTATGAGCAGTTCTTC.

This clone has only one observation. The chain is built from TRBV4-2 and TRBJ2-1; 11 positions match TRBD1. The CDR3 spans 19 residues. Trimming at V came to 0 bases and at J to 7 bases, leaving 14 bases not matched to a gene. Looked up from germline, CDR1 is LGHNA and CDR2 is YNFKEQ. This chain's CDR3 is CASSQDSGQGGNRRNEQFF. As DNA, the CDR3 is TGTGCCAGCAGCCAAGATTCGGGACAGGGGGGCAATAGGAGGAATGAGCAGTTCTTC.

This sequence joins TRBV6-2 or TRBV6-3 and TRBJ2-5; 8 bases are a match to TRBD2. Germline CDR1 MNHEY, CDR2 SVGEGT. V trimming: 5 bases; J trimming: 5 bases; junction bases outside the gene matches: 13. The length of the CDR3 is 16 residues. DNA for the CDR3: TGTGCCAGCAGTACCCGTCGGGAGCGGGAGAAGGAGACCCAGTACTTC. Its protein product is CASSTRREREKETQYF.

This chain links TRBV30 with TRBJ1-1; D not resolved. There are 14 residues in the CDR3. Germline V CDR1 and CDR2: GTSNPN, SVGIG (reference sequence). Trimming cost V 0 bases and J 8 bases, with 16 bases left between them. CDR3 bases: TGTGCCTGGAGTGTGTTTCGTGGGCAGATCGAAGCTTTCTTT. Its translation: CAWSVFRGQIEAFF.

This clone came up once. J is TRBJ2-5 and V is TRBV6-2 or TRBV6-3; 10 nucleotides agree with TRBD1. CDR1 and CDR2 from the germline V gene are MNHEY and SVGEGT. Trimming at V came to 7 bases and at J to 9 bases, leaving 14 bases not matched to a gene. This CDR3 has 15 residues. The CDR3 DNA follows: TGTGCCAGCACCCCGGGACAGGGGCCAAGAGGGTCCCAGTACTTC. Amino acids: CASTPGQGPRGSQYF.

This chain joins TRBV30 and TRBJ2-7, with 8 nucleotides matching TRBD1. The CDR3 runs to 13 residues. After removal of 3 bases from V and 4 bases from J, the junction contained 5 bases not matched to a gene. The germline gives CDR1 GTSNPN, CDR2 SVGIG (reference sequence). The CDR3: CAWSRGRSYEQYF. CDR3 DNA: TGTGCCTGGAGCAGGGGGCGTTCGTACGAGCAGTACTTC.

The rearrangement uses TRBV6-6 and TRBJ2-7; D possibly corresponds to TRBD1 (5 bases). Germline CDR1 reads MNHNY; CDR2 reads SVGAGI (reference sequence). Deletions cut 6 bases from V and 1 base from J, with 7 bases between. The CDR3 has 12 residues. The CDR3: CASRTGSYEQYF. As DNA, the CDR3 is TGTGCCAGCAGAACAGGTTCCTACGAGCAGTACTTC.

The V and J genes are TRBV2 and TRBJ1-4, with a tentative D call TRBD1 (6 bases). Trimming took off 8 bases at V and 7 bases at J, with 20 bases between the two ends. Germline V gene lookup returns CDR1 SNHLY and CDR2 FYNNEI. The CDR3 runs 15 residues. The CDR3: CASSQTTGTTEKLFF. DNA of the CDR3: TGTGCCAGCTCCCAAACAACCGGGACAACTGAAAAACTGTTTTTT.

This clone occurred once. The rearrangement links TRBV19 to TRBJ1-4; unclear D gene. V was cut by 1 base and J by 0 bases, with 6 bases left in between. Germline CDR1 is LNHDA and CDR2 is SQIVND (reference sequence). The CDR3 is 15 residues long. The CDR3 protein is CASSIADSTNEKLFF. The CDR3, as DNA: TGTGCCAGTAGTATAGCGGACTCAACTAATGAAAAACTGTTTTTT.

The chain joins TRBV10-3 to TRBJ1-2; 10 bases match TRBD1. The CDR3 has 13 residues. Germline V gene data show CDR1 as ENHRY and CDR2 as SYGVKD. V lost 10 bases, J lost 2 bases, and 4 bases stayed unmatched. The CDR3: CATGTGVNYGYTF. DNA for the CDR3: TGTGCCACCGGGACAGGGGTAAACTATGGCTACACCTTC.

The chain employs TRBV11-2 and TRBJ1-2; D gene unclear. The CDR3 has 13 residues. Germline CDR1 reads SGHAT; CDR2 reads FQNNGV. Trimming removed 1 base at V and 4 bases at J, with 7 bases between. The CDR3 loop is CASSLGHSYGYTF. The CDR3 coding sequence is TGTGCCAGCAGCTTAGGACATTCCTATGGCTACACCTTC.

The chain couples TRBV19 to TRBJ1-2; perhaps TRBD1 as D (5 bases). CDR1 and CDR2 (germline): LNHDA, SQIVND (reference sequence). CDR3 size: 15 residues. The V and J ends lost 5 bases and 12 bases respectively, with 25 bases between them. CDR3 residues: CASSGPGLFFVGHTF. The CDR3 DNA reads TGTGCCAGTAGTGGGCCGGGACTCTTTTTCGTCGGCCACACCTTC.

This rearrangement joins TRBV9 to TRBJ2-1; 11 bases fit TRBD1. The CDR3 consists of 17 residues. CDR1 and CDR2 (germline): SGDLS, YYNGEE. Trimming at V came to 4 bases and at J to 5 bases, leaving 11 bases not matched to a gene. The CDR3 DNA is TGTGCCAGCAGCCCCATTGGGCCGGGACAGGGGGACAATGAGCAGTTCTTC. Its translation: CASSPIGPGQGDNEQFF. Drawing the rest from reference TRBV9 and TRBJ2-1, the complete variable domain is DSGVTQTPKHLITATGQRVTLRCSPRSGDLSVYWYQQSLDQGLQFLIQYYNGEERAKGNILERFSAQQFPDLHSELNLSSLELGDSALYFCASSPIGPGQGDNEQFFGPGTRLTVL.

The chain couples TRBV6-5 to TRBJ1-1; D might be TRBD1 (5 bases). Trimming removed 2 bases from V and 1 base from J, with 11 bases in between. This CDR3 has 15 residues. CDR1 MNHEY and CDR2 SVGAGI come from the germline V gene. The CDR3 nucleotides are TGTGCCAGCAGTTACGGGGCCCCATCGAACACTGAAGCTTTCTTT. This gives the protein CASSYGAPSNTEAFF.

J is TRBJ2-5 and V is TRBV9; 8 bases are a match to TRBD1. CDR1 and CDR2 from the germline V gene are SGDLS and YYNGEE. This CDR3 comprises 14 residues. V trimming: 3 bases; J trimming: 0 bases; junction bases outside the gene matches: 1. Here the CDR3 DNA reads TGTGCCAGCAGCGGACAGGGGTACCAAGAGACCCAGTACTTC. As protein: CASSGQGYQETQYF.

The chain combines TRBV6-5 with TRBJ2-1; 9 positions agree with TRBD2. The V gene's germline CDR1 is MNHEY and CDR2 SVGAGI. V lost 7 bases, J lost 7 bases, and 11 bases stayed unmatched. The CDR3 totals 15 residues. The CDR3 DNA reads as TGTGCCAGCAACCACGCCGGGACTAGCCAGAATGAGCAGTTCTTC. Translation gives CASNHAGTSQNEQFF.